The sequence of this TCR beta chain was determined in a study of blood T cell repertoires in COVID-19. Study details: From the United States, Italy and Spain came samples of acute and convalescent COVID-19.

V dropped 4 bases and J dropped 4 bases, with 14 bases sitting between them. The germline V gene encodes CDR1 LNHDA and CDR2 SQIVND (reference sequence). The CDR3 contains 14 residues. Authors' processing steps: Amplification with reference gene primers provided the estimates of nucleated cell counts. Data came from immunoSEQ multiplex PCR; TCRdb stores just in-frame clones and leaves some out. V and J calls plus clone size are reproduced from that table; the DNA served to infer D and trimming. The table has about 240,000 clones, approximately 90% seen once. Sample: peripheral blood. This chain joins TRBV19 and TRBJ2-7; D perhaps matches TRBD2 (7 bases). This TCR was recovered from a woman between 40 and 50 years old who had recovered from COVID-19. CDR3 amino acids: CASSTQQGGYEQYF. CDR3 DNA: TGTGCCAGTAGTACCCAACAGGGAGGGTACGAGCAGTACTTC. Complete variable domain (other parts from reference TRBV19 and TRBJ2-7): DGGITQSPKYLFRKEGQNVTLSCEQNLNHDAMYWYRQDPGQGLRLIYYSQIVNDFQKGDIAEGYSVSREKKESFPLTVTSAQKNPTAFYLCASSTQQGGYEQYFGPGTRLTVT.